This T cell receptor (beta chain) is from a study of blood T cells in healthy people across ages. V was clipped by 5 bases and J by 7 bases; unmatched bases: 11. Germline CDR1 reads SGHTA; CDR2 reads FQGNSA. The CDR3 is 14 residues long. Concerning this clonotype: What it binds is unknown.

Whole-study findings and limits: Bulk PBMC profiling left naive and antigen-experienced comparisons inconclusive.

Primed by a sample-barcoded 5' primer and a J-beta primer mix, a second PCR proceeded for 7 to 11 cycles. Every cDNA molecule bore a tag from a template-switch adaptor containing 12 random nucleotides. Each sample yielded at least 3 million CDR3-containing paired-end reads. From the 5' RACE reads, TCRdb called clonotypes with MiXCR, one entry per CDR3 protein. The sample gives 600,000 or so distinct CDR3 sequences, more than 20% of which show up once; approximately 3.6% is in the top ten. Per-sample PBMC isolation yielded at least 6.5 million cells. The chain joins TRBV7-2 to TRBJ2-7, with 7 positions matching TRBD1. The sequence came from a man aged 65 to 79 in good health. Sequencing used blood. The CDR3 reads CASSPGTVPPEQYF. CDR3 DNA sequence: TGTGCCAGCAGCCCCGGGACAGTGCCTCCGGAGCAGTACTTC.